This is a list of T cell receptor beta chains from one sample in a study of blood T cell repertoires in COVID-19. The assay was immunoSEQ multiplex PCR, and TCRdb's table has in-frame clones only and misses some. The data show 35,000 to 50,000 clones, with about 88% seen just once and about 4.6% held by the top ten. Sequencing input: peripheral blood. The receptors were sampled from a human donor in a cohort sampled during active COVID-19. Both conserved end residues are part of each CDR3. The order of the fields is CDR3 DNA, CDR3 protein, D gene, V gene, clone size, J gene. The D gene is left open where the match is weak. For some rows the clone size is stated as once, few or many, or as a class when expanded; others skip it.

cdr3_nt: TGTGCCAGCAGCTTGGGTAGCGGGGCCAGCCTCGAGCAGTACTTC
cdr3_aa: CASSLGSGASLEQYF
d_call: TRBD2
v_call: TRBV5-6
clone_size: .
j_call: TRBJ2-7

cdr3_nt: TGTGCCAGCAGCTTTCCCCGGGGGGTAGCGGGGCCCCAAGAGACCCAGTACTTC
cdr3_aa: CASSFPRGVAGPQETQYF
d_call: TRBD2
v_call: TRBV9
clone_size: .
j_call: TRBJ2-5

cdr3_nt: TGTGCCAGCAGTTTATCGGGGATACTCTCCTATAATTCACCCCTCCACTTT
cdr3_aa: CASSLSGILSYNSPLHF
d_call: .
v_call: TRBV28
clone_size: .
j_call: TRBJ1-6

cdr3_nt: TGTGCCAGCAGTTTAGCCCTCGGGCAGCCCCAGCATTTT
cdr3_aa: CASSLALGQPQHF
d_call: .
v_call: TRBV12-3/TRBV12-4
clone_size: few
j_call: TRBJ1-5

cdr3_nt: TGTGCCAGCAGCTTAACTGGACAGGCTCACACACCCCTCCACTTT
cdr3_aa: CASSLTGQAHTPLHF
d_call: TRBD1
v_call: TRBV11-2
clone_size: .
j_call: TRBJ1-6

cdr3_nt: TGTGCCAGCAGCTCCGGACAGGGGAGGGATGGCTACACCTTC
cdr3_aa: CASSSGQGRDGYTF
d_call: TRBD1
v_call: TRBV7-3
clone_size: .
j_call: TRBJ1-2

cdr3_nt: TGTGCCAGCAGCCAAGAACAGGGTTGGGGATCACCCCTCCACTTT
cdr3_aa: CASSQEQGWGSPLHF
d_call: .
v_call: TRBV14
clone_size: .
j_call: TRBJ1-6

cdr3_nt: TGTGCCAGCTCACCAAAAGACAGCCGGAAGCAGTACTTC
cdr3_aa: CASSPKDSRKQYF
d_call: .
v_call: TRBV18
clone_size: .
j_call: TRBJ2-7

cdr3_nt: TGTGCCAGCAGTTCAGGACTAGCCGACCTCACAGATACGCAGTATTTT
cdr3_aa: CASSSGLADLTDTQYF
d_call: TRBD2
v_call: TRBV27
clone_size: .
j_call: TRBJ2-3

cdr3_nt: TGTGCCAGCAGCTTAATAGCCAGCTTGAATGAGCAGTTCTTC
cdr3_aa: CASSLIASLNEQFF
d_call: .
v_call: TRBV7-3
clone_size: .
j_call: TRBJ2-1

cdr3_nt: TGTGCCAGCAGTTTACCTAGCGGCCAATCCTACAATGAGCAGTTCTTC
cdr3_aa: CASSLPSGQSYNEQFF
d_call: TRBD2
v_call: TRBV28
clone_size: .
j_call: TRBJ2-1

cdr3_nt: TGCGCCAGCAGCTTGGCCTCTAGCAGATACTCCTACGAGCAGTACTTC
cdr3_aa: CASSLASSRYSYEQYF
d_call: .
v_call: TRBV5-1
clone_size: .
j_call: TRBJ2-7

cdr3_nt: TGTGCCAGCAGCTTAGAAGTGGCTAGCGTTGACGAGCAGTACTTC
cdr3_aa: CASSLEVASVDEQYF
d_call: .
v_call: TRBV11-2
clone_size: .
j_call: TRBJ2-7

cdr3_nt: TGTGCCACCAGCAGAGATGGGCAAAACTATGGCTACACCTTC
cdr3_aa: CATSRDGQNYGYTF
d_call: .
v_call: TRBV15
clone_size: .
j_call: TRBJ1-2

cdr3_nt: TGTGCCAGCAGTATCGGGTGGAGTATCGACGGCTACACCTTC
cdr3_aa: CASSIGWSIDGYTF
d_call: .
v_call: TRBV28
clone_size: .
j_call: TRBJ1-2

cdr3_nt: TGCGCCAGCAGCCCGCGCGGGACCAATCAGCCCCAGCATTTT
cdr3_aa: CASSPRGTNQPQHF
d_call: .
v_call: TRBV5-1
clone_size: .
j_call: TRBJ1-5

cdr3_nt: TGTGCCAGCAGCTTGGGTGACAGGGATCCTGAAGCTTTCTTT
cdr3_aa: CASSLGDRDPEAFF
d_call: TRBD1
v_call: TRBV5-4
clone_size: .
j_call: TRBJ1-1

cdr3_nt: TGTGCCACCCGGCTCCGGACAGGGAGCACAGATACGCAGTATTTT
cdr3_aa: CATRLRTGSTDTQYF
d_call: TRBD1
v_call: TRBV28
clone_size: .
j_call: TRBJ2-3

cdr3_nt: TGCAGTGCTAGTTTTCCGTGGCTAGCGGGAGAGGGAAACATTCAGTACTTC
cdr3_aa: CSASFPWLAGEGNIQYF
d_call: TRBD2
v_call: TRBV20-1
clone_size: few
j_call: TRBJ2-4

cdr3_nt: TGTGCCAGCAGTTCGGGGGACTATGGCTACACCTTC
cdr3_aa: CASSSGDYGYTF
d_call: .
v_call: TRBV27
clone_size: few
j_call: TRBJ1-2

cdr3_nt: TGTGCCAGCAGCTTAGGGGAATCGACAGGGGATCAGCCCCAGCATTTT
cdr3_aa: CASSLGESTGDQPQHF
d_call: TRBD1
v_call: TRBV7-8
clone_size: once
j_call: TRBJ1-5

cdr3_nt: TGTGCCAGCAGCTTGAACCCTAGACAGGGGGCCTACGAGCAGTACTTC
cdr3_aa: CASSLNPRQGAYEQYF
d_call: TRBD1
v_call: TRBV5-6
clone_size: .
j_call: TRBJ2-7

cdr3_nt: TGTGCCAGCAGCTTAGCGGCTAATGAAAAACTGTTTTTT
cdr3_aa: CASSLAANEKLFF
d_call: .
v_call: TRBV5-5
clone_size: .
j_call: TRBJ1-4

cdr3_nt: TGTGCCAGCAGCGATTACAGGGGTGGGGAGACCCAGTACTTC
cdr3_aa: CASSDYRGGETQYF
d_call: TRBD1
v_call: TRBV9
clone_size: .
j_call: TRBJ2-5

cdr3_nt: TGTGCCAGCAGTGCCTCAAGACAGTTCCAATCCAGGAAACTGTTTTTT
cdr3_aa: CASSASRQFQSRKLFF
d_call: .
v_call: TRBV27
clone_size: .
j_call: TRBJ1-4

cdr3_nt: TGTGCCAGCAGCTTAGAGCAGGGGAACACTGAAGCTTTCTTT
cdr3_aa: CASSLEQGNTEAFF
d_call: .
v_call: TRBV11-2
clone_size: .
j_call: TRBJ1-1

cdr3_nt: TGTGCCAGCAGCCCGCCGGGACAGGGGGCCGGTCGACGCTCCTACGAGCAGTACTTC
cdr3_aa: CASSPPGQGAGRRSYEQYF
d_call: TRBD1
v_call: TRBV5-4
clone_size: .
j_call: TRBJ2-7

cdr3_nt: TGCGCCAGCAGCTTCGGACTAGCGGGAGCGGAGACCCAGTACTTC
cdr3_aa: CASSFGLAGAETQYF
d_call: TRBD2
v_call: TRBV5-1
clone_size: .
j_call: TRBJ2-5

cdr3_nt: TGTGCCAGCAGCCAGGGACAGGGGCGCTCTGGGGCCAACGTCCTGACTTTC
cdr3_aa: CASSQGQGRSGANVLTF
d_call: TRBD1
v_call: TRBV14
clone_size: .
j_call: TRBJ2-6

cdr3_nt: TGTGCCATCATGGGGCTAGCGGGTGGGACCGGGGAGCTGTTTTTT
cdr3_aa: CAIMGLAGGTGELFF
d_call: TRBD2
v_call: TRBV6-5
clone_size: .
j_call: TRBJ2-2

cdr3_nt: TGCGCCAGCAGCTTGGCCGAGACTAGTCCCTACGAGCAGTACTTC
cdr3_aa: CASSLAETSPYEQYF
d_call: .
v_call: TRBV5-1
clone_size: .
j_call: TRBJ2-7

cdr3_nt: TGCAGCGTGGCGGGACAGTACATCAATGAGCAGTTCTTC
cdr3_aa: CSVAGQYINEQFF
d_call: .
v_call: TRBV29-1
clone_size: .
j_call: TRBJ2-1

cdr3_nt: TGTGCCAGCAGGACTAGTAACACCGGGGAGCTGTTTTTT
cdr3_aa: CASRTSNTGELFF
d_call: .
v_call: TRBV9
clone_size: .
j_call: TRBJ2-2